Presented here are 9 T cell receptor delta chains from one specimen sequenced in a study of γδ T cells in repeated Plasmodium falciparum infection. TCRdb reanalysed the multiplex PCR reads with CATT. In the table there are around 46,000 delta-chain clones, roughly 1.6% of which are singletons. Flow sorting of PBMC yielded separate Vgamma9/Vdelta2+ and Vdelta2-negative gammadelta T cell populations for bulk repertoire analysis. The sequenced material came from gamma-delta T cells from blood. The receptors were gathered from a pool of human donors (malaria-infected and uninfected, not separated).

Remarks on this clone: The TCRdb protein comes from a much larger clone and disagrees with this DNA's translation at residue 16, likely due to a read error; the protein given here is derived from the DNA. The chain employs TRDV2 and TRDJ3; 10 bases line up with TRDD3. TCRdb supplies no J gene; here it was assigned by aligning the nucleotide sequence to germline. Per germline, CDR1 GEAIGNYY and CDR2 EKD. The CDR3 has 19 amino acids. As DNA, the CDR3 is TGTGCCTGTGACCTGACTGGGGGATCTAACTCCTGGGACACCCGACGGATGTTTTTC. As protein: CACDLTGGSNSWDTRRMFF.

Many counts were recorded for this clone. An end of the junction differs from the germline gene, which may be a read error. J is TRDJ1 and V is TRDV2, with a tentative D call TRDD3 (5 bases). The CDR3 loop spans 18 amino acids. Germline values: CDR1 GEAIGNYY, CDR2 EKD. The CDR3 nucleotides are TGTGCCTGTGAGACATCTACGACCTGGGCCCCGTACACCGATAAACTAATCTTT. Translating it yields CACETSTTWAPYTDKLIF.

This clone was counted only a few times. The protein TCRdb lists belongs to a much larger clone and differs from this DNA's translation at residue 8, which points to a read error; the protein shown is made from the DNA. J is TRDJ1 and V is TRDV1; 7 bases are a match to TRDD3. After removal of 1 base from V and 3 bases from J, the junction contained 8 bases not matched to a gene. The CDR3 is 16 amino acids. Germline V CDR1 and CDR2: TSWWSYY, QGS. This CDR3 is CALGEQAFLGADKLIF. The CDR3 DNA sequence: TGTGCTCTTGGGGAACAGGCGTTTCTGGGGGCCGATAAACTCATCTTT.

In this sample, this clone turned up a few times. The protein that TCRdb holds for this DNA derives from a much larger clone and differs from the translated DNA at residue 17, which likely indicates a read error; the protein shown here is translated from the DNA. The chain carries TRDV1 and TRDJ3; 11 positions agree with TRDD3. The J gene comes from matching the DNA to germline here; TCRdb lacks it. This CDR3 is 23 amino acids long. The germline gives CDR1 TSWWSYY, CDR2 QGS. CDR3 DNA: TGTGCTCTTGGGGAAACGACCTTCCCCTGGGGGATACCCACCTCCTGGGGCACCCGACAGATGTTTTTC. Amino acids: CALGETTFPWGIPTSWGTRQMFF.

This clone was picked up a small number of times. J is TRDJ1 and V is TRDV1; TRDD2 is a possible D gene (7 bases). As TCRdb names no J gene, one was assigned here on the basis of a DNA match to germline. Germline V lookup: CDR1 TSWWSYY, CDR2 QGS. V dropped 5 bases and J dropped 0 bases, with 25 bases sitting between them. The CDR3 consists of 19 residues. Here the CDR3 reads CALGKFLLGGGGYTDKLIF. CDR3 nucleotide sequence: TGTGCTCTTGGGAAATTCCTACTTGGAGGGGGAGGGTACACCGATAAACTCATCTTT.

For this clone: Given a far larger clone just one base away, this is likely a sequencing read error. This sample includes further DNA sequences coding for the same CDR3. The V gene reported is TRDV1; the J gene is uncalled; no DNA check was done on the table's D call, TRDD3. Germline CDR1 is TSWWSYY and CDR2 is QGS. This CDR3 is 20 amino acids long. CDR3 protein: CALGEWISYGLGIGTDKLIF. CDR3 bases: TGTGCTCTTGGGGAATGGATTTCCTACGGTCTGGGGATTGGTACCGATAAACTTATCTTT.

This clone was detected a few times. This likely traces to a read error, being one base from a far larger clone. Other DNA sequences from this sample encode an identical CDR3 as well. The chain couples TRDV1 to TRDJ1, with 9 bases aligning to TRDD3. TCRdb carries no J gene annotation; the J gene was assigned here by matching the DNA with germline. The germline gives CDR1 TSWWSYY, CDR2 QGS. The V segment lost 3 bases and the J segment 0 bases; nucleotides outside the gene matches: 14. The CDR3 extends over 19 amino acids. The CDR3 nucleotides are TGTGCTCTTGGGGACCCCTTCCAAGGGGGATACTTATACACCGATAAACTCATCTTT. This translates into CALGDPFQGGYLYTDKLIF.

This clone was observed at least ten times. TCRdb's listed protein matches a much larger clone and diverges from this DNA's translation at residue 3, likely through a read error; the protein shown comes from the DNA. This chain connects TRDV1 to TRDJ1; 7 positions match TRDD1. The length of the CDR3 is 15 residues. The V gene's germline CDR1 is TSWWSYY and CDR2 QGS. This chain's CDR3 is CAIGEIARPTDKLIF. CDR3 nucleotide sequence: TGTGCTATTGGGGAAATAGCGAGGCCCACCGATAAACTCATCTTT.

V gene TRDV1 combines with J gene TRDJ1, with D hard to call. TCRdb records no J gene; here it was assigned by comparing the DNA to germline. Per the germline V gene, CDR1 is TSWWSYY and CDR2 is QGS. The CDR3 covers 15 residues. Trimming cost V 1 base and J 6 bases, with 15 bases left between them. The CDR3 loop is CALGERAFGSYKLIF. In DNA form, the CDR3 reads TGTGCTCTTGGGGAACGCGCGTTCGGGTCCTATAAACTCATCTTT.